A single sample is the source of the 11 T cell receptor beta chains below, sequenced in a study of graft-versus-host responses after intestinal transplantation. Plated together were around 200,000 CFSE-labeled responder cells and around 200,000 irradiated, violet-dye-labeled stimulator cells. Assay: immunoSEQ multiplex PCR; the TCRdb copy retains only in-frame clones and omits some. There are several thousand clones in the sample; around a third occur only once, and around 6% lies in the top ten. The material sequenced was alloreactive CD8+ T cells from a mixed lymphocyte reaction culture, taken before transplantation. Subset here: CFSE-low proliferating T cells sorted from roughly 6-day pre-transplant mixed lymphocyte reaction (GvH or HvG direction). These receptors were taken from a human patient who was an organ donor for intestinal transplantation.

This clone is medium-sized within its sample. The J gene is TRBJ1-5, the V gene TRBV7-9, with D possibly matching TRBD1 (6 bases). V gave up 1 base and J gave up 3 bases, with 10 bases separating them. The CDR3 runs 15 residues. Germline values: CDR1 SEHNR, CDR2 FQNEAQ (reference sequence). Written as DNA, the CDR3 is TGTGCCAGCAGCTTAGACAGGGAGCCCAATCAGCCCCAGCATTTT. It translates to CASSLDREPNQPQHF. Full variable domain (outside the CDR3, taken from reference TRBV7-9 and TRBJ1-5): DTGVSQNPRHKITKRGQNVTFRCDPISEHNRLYWYRQTLGQGPEFLTYFQNEAQLEKSRLLSDRFSAERPKGSFSTLEIQRTEQGDSAMYLCASSLDREPNQPQHFGDGTRLSIL.

V usage is TRBV19 and J usage is TRBJ1-6; D possibly corresponds to TRBD1 (5 bases). V gave up 5 bases and J gave up 3 bases, with 11 bases separating them. The germline V gene has CDR1 LNHDA and CDR2 SQIVND (reference sequence). The CDR3 covers 15 residues. CDR3 sequence reads: CASSLEDNYNSPLHF. The DNA of the CDR3 is TGTGCCAGTAGTTTGGAGGACAACTATAATTCACCCCTCCACTTT.

A few counts support this clone. The chain uses TRBV27 and TRBJ2-2, with D uncertain. V was trimmed by 6 bases and J by 1 base, leaving 9 bases between them. The CDR3 is 14 amino acids. Germline values: CDR1 MNHEY, CDR2 SMNVEV (reference sequence). The DNA of the CDR3 is TGTGCCAGCAGCCTCGCCCTGAACACCGGGGAGCTGTTTTTT. Its protein is CASSLALNTGELFF.

This clone occurred a few times. This chain uses TRBV11-1 with TRBJ1-2; the D is unclear. V lost 5 bases and J lost 2, with 6 bases in between. The germline V gene has CDR1 SGHAT and CDR2 FQDESV (reference sequence). This CDR3 comprises 12 residues. The CDR3 DNA reads as TGTGCCAGCAGCGACCTGAACTATGGCTACACCTTC. Protein: CASSDLNYGYTF.

The chain has TRBV29-1 and TRBJ2-7, with D unclear. Per the germline V gene, CDR1 is SQVTM and CDR2 is ANQGSEA. The CDR3 runs to 14 residues. The CDR3 spells CSAIPEAYVGEQYF. In DNA form, the CDR3 reads TGCAGTGCCATCCCAGAGGCCTACGTAGGAGAGCAGTACTTC.

The table lists this clone with a few counts. J is TRBJ2-3 and V is TRBV7-2, with D tentatively TRBD2 (6 bases). Germline V CDR1 and CDR2: SGHTA, FQGNSA. This CDR3 is 17 amino acids long. Between the trimmed V and J ends, which lost 3 bases and 4 bases, there was a span of 20 bases. CDR3 protein: CASSFLLAGTPADTQYF. The CDR3, as DNA: TGTGCCAGCAGCTTCCTTTTGGCAGGGACTCCCGCAGATACGCAGTATTTT.

The V and J genes are TRBV2 and TRBJ2-2, with 8 nucleotides matching TRBD2. The germline V gene has CDR1 SNHLY and CDR2 FYNNEI. The CDR3 length is 15 residues. V was pared by 7 bases and J by 6 bases, with 10 bases of the junction left unmatched. The CDR3 DNA reads TGTGCCAGCACCCATGGGACTAGGTTCCCCGGGGAGCTGTTTTTT. Translation gives CASTHGTRFPGELFF. Filled out from reference TRBV2 and TRBJ2-2, the complete variable domain reads EPEVTQTPSHQVTQMGQEVILRCVPISNHLYFYWYRQILGQKVEFLVSFYNNEISEKSEIFDDQFSVERPDGSNFTLKIRSTKLEDSAMYFCASTHGTRFPGELFFGEGSRLTVL.

This clone was observed a few times. V gene TRBV4-1 combines with J gene TRBJ2-1; D gene uncertain. The CDR3 loop spans 16 amino acids. Deletions cut 4 bases from V and 4 bases from J, with 17 bases between. CDR1 MGHRA and CDR2 YSYEKL come from the germline V gene. CDR3 DNA: TGCGCCAGCAGCCTATTCCCACCCAGGCTTTACAATGAGCAGTTCTTC. It codes for CASSLFPPRLYNEQFF.

V usage is TRBV4-3 and J usage is TRBJ2-3; 12 bases match TRBD2. The CDR3 runs 16 residues. Germline CDR1 LGHNA, CDR2 YSLEER. Unmatched junction bases numbered 5, after V lost 3 bases and J lost 4 bases. CDR3 sequence: CASSQDLAGGPDTQYF. DNA of the CDR3: TGCGCCAGCAGCCAGGATCTAGCGGGGGGGCCAGATACGCAGTATTTT.

This clone is classed as medium-sized. This chain uses TRBV6-4 with TRBJ1-5, with 9 bases fitting TRBD1. Germline CDR1 reads MRHNA; CDR2 reads SNTAGT. The CDR3 is made up of 17 amino acids. Losses at the gene ends were 4 bases for V and 0 bases for J; bases not matched to a gene: 7. CDR3 coding DNA: TGTGCCAGCAGTGCACTCACAGGGGGCTATAGCAATCAGCCCCAGCATTTT. Protein sequence: CASSALTGGYSNQPQHF.

The V call is TRBV7-8, the J call TRBJ1-1; D is possibly TRBD1 (5 bases). The CDR3 is made up of 16 amino acids. Trimming took 0 bases from V and 0 from J, leaving 11 bases between them. From germline, CDR1 is SGHVS and CDR2 FQNEAQ. The CDR3 spells CASSLAPGIMNTEAFF. CDR3 coding DNA: TGTGCCAGCAGCTTAGCGCCAGGGATAATGAACACTGAAGCTTTCTTT.